These T cell receptor beta chains were read from a single sample in a study of blood T cell repertoires in COVID-19. Profiling relied on immunoSEQ multiplex PCR, and the TCRdb table lists in-frame clones only, not all of them. Here the sample spans 150,000 or so clones, over 65% being singletons. Sequencing was done on a sample of peripheral blood. Receptors were obtained from a woman aged 80 or over with acute or convalescent COVID-19. Both conserved end residues are part of each CDR3. D genes are given only for firm matches. Rows may omit the clone size; those that give it use once, few, many or a size class.

J gene	V gene	D gene	clone size	CDR3 DNA	CDR3 protein
TRBJ2-1	TRBV30	NA	NA	TGTGCCTGGAGCCTAAATACGATAGGGGGGCAGTTCTTC	CAWSLNTIGGQFF
TRBJ1-1	TRBV9	NA	NA	TGTGCCAGCAGCCCTACTTCGAGTGCGAACACTGAAGCTTTCTTT	CASSPTSSANTEAFF
TRBJ2-7	TRBV24-1	TRBD1	NA	TGTGCCACCCCTGGAGGGGGGGACAGGGCTTACGAGCAGTACTTC	CATPGGGDRAYEQYF
TRBJ1-2	TRBV10-3	NA	NA	TGTGCCATCAGTTCGGACAGTATCTATGGCTACACCTTC	CAISSDSIYGYTF
TRBJ2-1	TRBV5-1	NA	many	TGCGCCAGCAGCTTGGCCGGGACTTCCCAATACAATGAGCAGTTCTTC	CASSLAGTSQYNEQFF
TRBJ2-7	TRBV10-1	NA	once	TGCGCCAGCGGACAGTACTCCTACGAGCAGTACTTC	CASGQYSYEQYF
TRBJ2-1	TRBV6-5	TRBD2	NA	TGTGCCAGCCGGGGACTAGCGGGAAACAATGAGCAGTTCTTC	CASRGLAGNNEQFF
TRBJ2-3	TRBV3-1/TRBV3-2	NA	NA	TGTGCCAGCAGCCAAGTGGGAGGATCACCCACAGATACGCAGTATTTT	CASSQVGGSPTDTQYF
TRBJ2-7	TRBV19	NA	few	TGTGCCAGTAGTATAAGGCAGGGTGGCTACGAGCAGTACTTC	CASSIRQGGYEQYF
TRBJ1-2	TRBV6-5	NA	NA	TGTGCCAGCACCCGGACAGAGACTAACTATGGCTACACCTTC	CASTRTETNYGYTF
TRBJ2-5	TRBV11-2	TRBD1	NA	TGTGCCAGCAGCCACGGGGCAGGGGGATTGCAAGAGACCCAGTACTTC	CASSHGAGGLQETQYF
TRBJ2-3	TRBV28	TRBD1	NA	TGTGCCAGCAGAAGACAGGGGAATTCAGATACGCAGTATTTT	CASRRQGNSDTQYF
TRBJ2-3	TRBV7-2	TRBD2	NA	TGTGCCAGCAACGGAGGGACTAGCGGGAGTTTAGATACGCAGTATTTT	CASNGGTSGSLDTQYF
TRBJ1-1	TRBV6-5	NA	NA	TGTGCCAGCAGTTACTCGAGTCGGCTAGGAGAGGGAGCTTTCTTT	CASSYSSRLGEGAFF
TRBJ2-6	TRBV7-9	NA	NA	TGTGTTGAGAGCCGCTCTGGGGCCAACGTCCTGACTTTC	CVESRSGANVLTF
TRBJ2-2	TRBV24-1	TRBD2	few	TGTGCCACCAGTGATCTGAACCTAGCGGGACGACATTCGAACACCGGGGAGCTGTTTTTT	CATSDLNLAGRHSNTGELFF
TRBJ2-5	TRBV28	TRBD2	NA	TGTGCCAGCAGTCTGAGACTAGCGGGAGGTGCAGAGACCCAGTACTTC	CASSLRLAGGAETQYF
TRBJ2-7	TRBV3-1/TRBV3-2	NA	NA	TGTGCCAGCAGCCTACTGAATCAGGTCTACGAGCAGTACTTC	CASSLLNQVYEQYF
TRBJ2-1	TRBV30	NA	NA	TGTGCCTGGAGTGTCAGGGGCCACTCCTACAATGAGCAGTTCTTC	CAWSVRGHSYNEQFF
TRBJ2-1	TRBV10-1	NA	NA	TGCGCCAGCAGTGCGGGAGAGATTTACAATGAGCAGTTCTTC	CASSAGEIYNEQFF
TRBJ2-1	TRBV30	TRBD2	NA	TGTGCCTGGAGTGTACGATTGGAGGAGCGGGAGAGAGGTGAGCAGTTCTTC	CAWSVRLEERERGEQFF
TRBJ2-1	TRBV24-1	NA	NA	TGTGCCACCAGCAACCCAGACAGATACAATGAGCAGTTCTTC	CATSNPDRYNEQFF
TRBJ1-1	TRBV2	TRBD1	NA	TGTGCCAGCAGAGGAACCGGGACAGCCCTTAACACTGAAGCTTTCTTT	CASRGTGTALNTEAFF
TRBJ2-6	TRBV7-3	TRBD1	NA	TGTGCCAGCAGCTTCCAAAAATGGACAGGGGGTGTCTCTGGGGCCAACGTCCTGACTTTC	CASSFQKWTGGVSGANVLTF
TRBJ1-5	TRBV29-1	TRBD1	NA	TGCAGCGTTGTAGGGACAGATAGCAATCAGCCCCAGCATTTT	CSVVGTDSNQPQHF
TRBJ2-3	TRBV11-3	TRBD2	NA	TGTGCCAGCAGCCAGGGAGGCGGGAGTTATACGCAGTATTTT	CASSQGGGSYTQYF
TRBJ1-2	TRBV29-1	NA	NA	TGCAGCGTTGAAATTAGGGGGAGATCCTATGGCTACACCTTC	CSVEIRGRSYGYTF
TRBJ2-7	TRBV28	TRBD2	few	TGTGCCAGCACTTCGACTAGCTCGTACGAGCAGTACTTC	CASTSTSSYEQYF